The T cell receptor (beta chain) under discussion was sequenced for a study of neurological immune-mediated disorders. Whole-study results and caveats: The absence of any CDR3 amino acid sequence shared by expanded clones across subjects suggests that repertoires were private in all groups. The most TCR clonal expansion was seen in HTLV-1-associated myelopathy, whereas the least was seen in multiple sclerosis, below the level in healthy controls.

For the unsorted libraries, 2 million PBMCs stored at -80 C served as input. Synthesis of cDNA was carried out by template-switch 5'RACE. The reaction used 10-nucleotide random UMIs. TCRdb used MiXCR to reprocess the 5' RACE reads, holding one entry per CDR3 protein. The sample lists roughly 50,000 distinct CDR3 sequences, roughly a quarter occurring once. This clonotype was detected ten times or more. The antigen remains unidentified. J was trimmed by 8 bases and V by 4 bases; bases with no gene match: 8. In germline, CDR1 is MNHEY, CDR2 SVGEGT. The CDR3 contains 14 residues. This TCR was sampled from a woman aged 70-85 years in good health. The specimen sequenced was PBMCs. The rearrangement links TRBV6-2 or TRBV6-3 to TRBJ1-5; 7 bases match TRBD1. In DNA, the CDR3 is TGTGCCAGCAGTTCGACAGGGTCGGGTGAGCCCCAGCATTTT. Its protein product is CASSSTGSGEPQHF.